This T cell receptor (beta chain) was captured in a study of blood T cells in healthy people across ages. Then a second PCR, running about 6 to 12 cycles, was carried out with a sample-barcoded 5' primer and a J-beta primer mix. TCRdb ran MiXCR on the 5' RACE reads and lists one entry per CDR3 protein. The sample holds approximately 810,000 distinct CDR3 sequences; around 34% are singletons and the top ten take 13%. General observations from the study: Measured against age, TCR beta diversity per million T cells decreased in a roughly linear manner.

With 5 bases removed from V and 3 bases from J, the gap between germline ends came to 13 bases. This CDR3 spans 14 amino acids. Total RNA was isolated from each sample in quantities of at least 6 micrograms. About this clonotype itself: Its antigen is unidentified.

The sequencing sample was made of blood. The receptor was derived from a man between 18 and 35 years old in good health. The rearrangement links TRBV12-3 or TRBV12-4 to TRBJ1-1; unclear D gene. CDR3 coding DNA: TGTGCCAGCAGTGACGAACCCGGGTACACTGAAGCTTTCTTT. Its translation: CASSDEPGYTEAFF.